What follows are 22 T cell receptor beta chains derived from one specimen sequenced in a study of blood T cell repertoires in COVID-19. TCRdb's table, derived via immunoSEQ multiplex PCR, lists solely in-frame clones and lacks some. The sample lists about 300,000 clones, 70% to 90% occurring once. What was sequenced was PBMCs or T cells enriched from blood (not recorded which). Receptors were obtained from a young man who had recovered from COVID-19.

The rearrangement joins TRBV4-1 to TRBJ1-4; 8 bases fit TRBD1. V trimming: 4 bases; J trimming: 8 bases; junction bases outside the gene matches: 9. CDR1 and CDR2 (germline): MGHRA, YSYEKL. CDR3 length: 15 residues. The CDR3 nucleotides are TGCGCCAGCAGCCTGGATGGACAGGGTTTCGAAAAACTGTTTTTT. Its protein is CASSLDGQGFEKLFF.

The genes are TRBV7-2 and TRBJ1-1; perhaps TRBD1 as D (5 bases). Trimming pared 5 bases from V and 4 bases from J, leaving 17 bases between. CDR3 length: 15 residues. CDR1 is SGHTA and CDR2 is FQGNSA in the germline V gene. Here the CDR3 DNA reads TGTGCCAGCAGCCCCGCCCCGCAGGGTGGCACTGAAGCTTTCTTT. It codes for CASSPAPQGGTEAFF.

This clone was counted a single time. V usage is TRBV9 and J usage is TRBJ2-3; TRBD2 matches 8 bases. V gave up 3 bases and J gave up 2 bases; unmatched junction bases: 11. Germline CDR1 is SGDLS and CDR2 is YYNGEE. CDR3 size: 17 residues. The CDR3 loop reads CASSDSSGRGATDTQYF. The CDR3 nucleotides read TGTGCCAGCAGCGATTCCTCGGGGCGGGGGGCCACAGATACGCAGTATTTT.

DNA of the CDR3: TGTGCCAGTAAGGGAGTTGGGAATCAGCCCCAGCATTTT. It codes for CASKGVGNQPQHF. The chain carries TRBV19 and TRBJ1-5; D remains ambiguous. CDR1 and CDR2 from the germline V gene are LNHDA and SQIVND (reference sequence). Trimming cost V 7 bases and J 4 bases, with 11 bases left between them. This CDR3 has 13 residues.

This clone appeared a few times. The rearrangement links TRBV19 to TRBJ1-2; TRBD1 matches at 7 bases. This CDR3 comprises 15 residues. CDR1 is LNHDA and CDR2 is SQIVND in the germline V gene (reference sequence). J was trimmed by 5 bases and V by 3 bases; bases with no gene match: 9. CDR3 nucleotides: TGTGCCAGTAGTATTCGTAAAGGGGGCAATTATGGCTACACCTTC. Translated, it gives CASSIRKGGNYGYTF.

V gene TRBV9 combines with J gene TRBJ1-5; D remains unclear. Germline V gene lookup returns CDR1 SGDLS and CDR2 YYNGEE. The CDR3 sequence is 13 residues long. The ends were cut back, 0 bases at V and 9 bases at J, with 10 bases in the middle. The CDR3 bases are TGTGCCAGCAGCGTAGACGGGAATTGGCCCCAGCATTTT. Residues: CASSVDGNWPQHF.

CDR3 loop: CASSQASTGEQLFF. The CDR3 coding sequence is TGCGCCAGCAGCCAAGCCTCGACAGGGGAGCAACTGTTTTTT. The rearrangement joins TRBV4-1 to TRBJ1-4, with 8 bases fitting TRBD1. The CDR3 consists of 14 residues. Germline V gene sequence: CDR1 MGHRA, CDR2 YSYEKL. V gave up 1 base and J gave up 12 bases; unmatched junction bases: 7.

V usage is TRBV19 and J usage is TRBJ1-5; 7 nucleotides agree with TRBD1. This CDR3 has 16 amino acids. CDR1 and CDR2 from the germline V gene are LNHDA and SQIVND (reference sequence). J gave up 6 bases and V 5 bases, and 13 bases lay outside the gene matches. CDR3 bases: TGTGCCAGTAGTGCCTCCTCCCACAGGGGAGGTCAGCCCCAGCATTTT. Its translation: CASSASSHRGGQPQHF.

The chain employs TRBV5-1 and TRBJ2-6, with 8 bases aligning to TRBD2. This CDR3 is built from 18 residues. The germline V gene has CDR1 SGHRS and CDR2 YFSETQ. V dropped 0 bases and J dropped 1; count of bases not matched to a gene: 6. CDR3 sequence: CASSLEVVAGSGANVLTF. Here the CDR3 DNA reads TGCGCCAGCAGCTTGGAAGTTGTAGCGGGGTCTGGGGCCAACGTCCTGACTTTC. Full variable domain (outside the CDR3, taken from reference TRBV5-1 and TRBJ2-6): KAGVTQTPRYLIKTRGQQVTLSCSPISGHRSVSWYQQTPGQGLQFLFEYFSETQRNKGNFPGRFSGRQFSNSRSEMNVSTLELGDSALYLCASSLEVVAGSGANVLTFGAGSRLTVL.

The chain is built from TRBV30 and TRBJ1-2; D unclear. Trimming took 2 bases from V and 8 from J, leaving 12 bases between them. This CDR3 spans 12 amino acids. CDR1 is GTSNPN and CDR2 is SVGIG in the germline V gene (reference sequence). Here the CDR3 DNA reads TGTGCCTGGAGTCCCACGGTCTACGGCTACACCTTC. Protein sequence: CAWSPTVYGYTF.

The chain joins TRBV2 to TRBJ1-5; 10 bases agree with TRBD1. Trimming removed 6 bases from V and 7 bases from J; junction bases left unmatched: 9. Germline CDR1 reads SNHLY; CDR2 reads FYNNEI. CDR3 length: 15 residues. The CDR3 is CASSGGDRGYQPQHF. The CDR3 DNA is TGTGCCAGCAGCGGTGGGGACAGGGGTTACCAGCCCCAGCATTTT.

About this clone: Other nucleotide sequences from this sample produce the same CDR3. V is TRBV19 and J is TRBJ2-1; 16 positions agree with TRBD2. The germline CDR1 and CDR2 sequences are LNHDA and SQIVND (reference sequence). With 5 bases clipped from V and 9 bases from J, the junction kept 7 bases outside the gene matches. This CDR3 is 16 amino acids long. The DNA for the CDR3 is TGTGCCAGTAGTCCGGGACTAGCGGGGGGGCGGGGTGAGCAGTTCTTC. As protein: CASSPGLAGGRGEQFF. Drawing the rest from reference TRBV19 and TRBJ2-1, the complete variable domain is DGGITQSPKYLFRKEGQNVTLSCEQNLNHDAMYWYRQDPGQGLRLIYYSQIVNDFQKGDIAEGYSVSREKKESFPLTVTSAQKNPTAFYLCASSPGLAGGRGEQFFGPGTRLTVL.

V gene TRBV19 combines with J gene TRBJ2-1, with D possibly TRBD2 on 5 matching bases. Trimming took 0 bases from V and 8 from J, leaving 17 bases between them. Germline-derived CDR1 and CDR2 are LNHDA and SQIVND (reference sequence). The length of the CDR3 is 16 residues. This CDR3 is CASSIDRGRLRDEQFF. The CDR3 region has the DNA TGTGCCAGTAGTATAGATCGAGGACGACTACGAGATGAGCAGTTCTTC. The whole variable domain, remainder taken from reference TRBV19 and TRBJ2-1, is DGGITQSPKYLFRKEGQNVTLSCEQNLNHDAMYWYRQDPGQGLRLIYYSQIVNDFQKGDIAEGYSVSREKKESFPLTVTSAQKNPTAFYLCASSIDRGRLRDEQFFGPGTRLTVL.

CDR3 sequence: CASSQERTANQPQHF. In nucleotides, the CDR3 is TGTGCCAGCAGCCAAGAGAGGACAGCAAATCAGCCCCAGCATTTT. The gene calls are TRBV4-2 and TRBJ1-5, with D perhaps matching TRBD1 (6 bases). The germline V gene encodes CDR1 LGHNA and CDR2 YNFKEQ. CDR3 length: 15 amino acids. The germline V and J ends were trimmed by 0 bases and 4 bases, with 10 bases remaining between them.

The CDR3 region is CASSDSSLFYGYTF. CDR3 DNA sequence: TGTGCCAGCAGTGACTCAAGCCTTTTCTATGGCTACACCTTC. The chain uses TRBV25-1 and TRBJ1-2; no reliable D call. The CDR3 runs 14 residues. The germline CDR1 and CDR2 sequences are MGHDK and SYGVNS. The V and J ends lost 3 bases and 4 bases respectively, with 12 bases between them.

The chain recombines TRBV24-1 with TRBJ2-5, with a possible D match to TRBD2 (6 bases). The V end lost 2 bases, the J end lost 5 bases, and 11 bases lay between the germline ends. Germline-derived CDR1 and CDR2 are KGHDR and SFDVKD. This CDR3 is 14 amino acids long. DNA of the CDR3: TGTGCCACCAGTGATTGGGCGGGATCGGAGACCCAGTACTTC. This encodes CATSDWAGSETQYF.

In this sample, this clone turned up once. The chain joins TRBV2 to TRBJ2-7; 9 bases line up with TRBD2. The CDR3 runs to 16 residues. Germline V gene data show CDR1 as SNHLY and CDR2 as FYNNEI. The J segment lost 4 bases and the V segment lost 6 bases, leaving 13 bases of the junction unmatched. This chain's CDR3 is CASSGMRSGGLYEQYF. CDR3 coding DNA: TGTGCCAGCAGCGGGATGAGGAGCGGGGGGTTATACGAGCAGTACTTC. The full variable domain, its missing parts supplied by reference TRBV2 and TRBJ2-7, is EPEVTQTPSHQVTQMGQEVILRCVPISNHLYFYWYRQILGQKVEFLVSFYNNEISEKSEIFDDQFSVERPDGSNFTLKIRSTKLEDSAMYFCASSGMRSGGLYEQYFGPGTRLTVT.

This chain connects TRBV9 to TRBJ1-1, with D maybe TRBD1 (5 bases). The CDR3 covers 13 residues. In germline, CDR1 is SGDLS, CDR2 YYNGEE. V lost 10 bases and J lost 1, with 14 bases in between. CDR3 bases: TGTGCCGGGGAGGGGAGAGGGAACACTGAAGCTTTCTTT. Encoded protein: CAGEGRGNTEAFF.

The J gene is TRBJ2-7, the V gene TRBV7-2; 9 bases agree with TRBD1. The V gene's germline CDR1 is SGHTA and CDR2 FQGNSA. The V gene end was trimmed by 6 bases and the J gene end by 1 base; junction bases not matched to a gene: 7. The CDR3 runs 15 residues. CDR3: CASSDRDRASYEQYF. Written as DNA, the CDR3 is TGTGCCAGCAGTGACCGGGACAGGGCTTCCTACGAGCAGTACTTC.

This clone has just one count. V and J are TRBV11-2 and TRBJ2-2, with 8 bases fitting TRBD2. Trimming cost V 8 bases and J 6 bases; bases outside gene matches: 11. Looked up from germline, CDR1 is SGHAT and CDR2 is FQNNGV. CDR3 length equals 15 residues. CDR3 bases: TGTGCCAGCTTGGGGGGCGGGACTAGACCCGGGGAGCTGTTTTTT. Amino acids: CASLGGGTRPGELFF.

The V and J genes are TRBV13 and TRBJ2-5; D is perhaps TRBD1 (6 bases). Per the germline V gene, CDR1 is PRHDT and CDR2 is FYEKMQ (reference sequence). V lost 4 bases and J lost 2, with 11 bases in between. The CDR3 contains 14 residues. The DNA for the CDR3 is TGTGCCAGCAGCTCCGGGACACCACAAGAGACCCAGTACTTC. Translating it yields CASSSGTPQETQYF.

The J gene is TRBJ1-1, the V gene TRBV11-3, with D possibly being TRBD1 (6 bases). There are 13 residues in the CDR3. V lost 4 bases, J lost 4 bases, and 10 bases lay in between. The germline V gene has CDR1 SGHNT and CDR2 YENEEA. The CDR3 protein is CASSSSRGTEAFF. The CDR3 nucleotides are TGTGCCAGCAGCTCTTCCAGGGGCACTGAAGCTTTCTTT.